Here is one TCR beta chain with its context. What it recognizes is unknown. The sample is drawn from a study of CD8+ T cells in alopecia areata. Reverse transcribed after extraction, RNA yielded cDNA as the sequencing template. Clones were sequenced by immunoSEQ multiplex PCR, and TCRdb holds only the in-frame ones, with some missing. This table holds some 180,000 clones, roughly 60% found once. The study's findings and limits: Researchers reported that TCR sharing among patients proved less clear than in mice, possibly HLA-linked.

Germline V gene data show CDR1 as GTSNPN and CDR2 as SVGIG (reference sequence). The CDR3 covers 13 residues. V shed 2 bases and J shed 3 bases, with 7 bases lying between them. The genes are TRBV30 and TRBJ1-4; D uncertain. The TCR originated in a human donor with alopecia areata. The sequenced sample was CD4+ T cells sorted from blood, obtained at week 0. DNA of the CDR3: TGTGCCTGGAGTCCCCAGGCTAATGAAAAACTGTTTTTT. It translates to CAWSPQANEKLFF. The entire variable domain, with the rest obtained from reference TRBV30 and TRBJ1-4, is as follows: SQTIHQWPATLVQPVGSPLSLECTVEGTSNPNLYWYRQAAGRGLQLLFYSVGIGQISSEVPQNLSASRPQDRQFILSSKKLLLSDSGFYLCAWSPQANEKLFFGSGTQLSVL.